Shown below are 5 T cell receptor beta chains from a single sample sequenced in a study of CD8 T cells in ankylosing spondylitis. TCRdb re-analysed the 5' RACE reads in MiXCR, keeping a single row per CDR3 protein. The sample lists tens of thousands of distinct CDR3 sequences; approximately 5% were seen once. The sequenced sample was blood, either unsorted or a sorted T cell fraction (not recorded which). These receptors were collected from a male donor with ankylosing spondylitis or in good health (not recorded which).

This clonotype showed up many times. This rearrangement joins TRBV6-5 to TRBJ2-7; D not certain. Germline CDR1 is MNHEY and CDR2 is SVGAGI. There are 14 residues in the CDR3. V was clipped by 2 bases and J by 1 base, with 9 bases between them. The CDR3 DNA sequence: TGTGCCAGCAGTTACGGGCCTCAGTCCTACGAGCAGTACTTC. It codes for CASSYGPQSYEQYF.

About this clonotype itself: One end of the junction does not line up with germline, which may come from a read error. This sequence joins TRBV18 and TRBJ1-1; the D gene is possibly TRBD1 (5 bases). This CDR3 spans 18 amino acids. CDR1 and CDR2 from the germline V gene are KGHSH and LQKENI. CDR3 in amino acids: CASSPASGLVGVNSEAFF. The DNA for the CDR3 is TGTGCCAGCTCACCGGCGTCGGGACTCGTTGGCGTGAACAGTGAAGCTTTCTTT.

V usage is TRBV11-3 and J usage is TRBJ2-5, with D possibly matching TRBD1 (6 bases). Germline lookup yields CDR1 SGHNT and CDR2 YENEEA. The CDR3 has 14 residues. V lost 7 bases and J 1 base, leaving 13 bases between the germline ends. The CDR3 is CASKAAGVQETQYF. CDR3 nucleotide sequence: TGTGCCAGCAAGGCGGCAGGGGTCCAAGAGACCCAGTACTTC.

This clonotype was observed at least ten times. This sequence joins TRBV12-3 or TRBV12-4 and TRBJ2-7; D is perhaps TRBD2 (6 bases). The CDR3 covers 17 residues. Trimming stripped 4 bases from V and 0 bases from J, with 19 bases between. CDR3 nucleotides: TGTGCCAGCAGTTGGGGGGACCGACGACACAGCTCCTACGAGCAGTACTTC. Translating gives CASSWGDRRHSSYEQYF.

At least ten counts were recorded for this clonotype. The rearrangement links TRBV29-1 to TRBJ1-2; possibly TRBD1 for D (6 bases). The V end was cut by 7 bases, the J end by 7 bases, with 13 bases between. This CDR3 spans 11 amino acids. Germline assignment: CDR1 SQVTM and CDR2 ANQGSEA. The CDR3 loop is CSALQGSGYTF. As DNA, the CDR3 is TGCAGCGCGCTACAGGGTAGTGGCTACACCTTC.